These T cell receptor beta chains were read from a single sample in a study of long-term antiretroviral therapy in people with HIV. Only in-frame clones appear in the TCRdb table, and some are missing; sequencing was by immunoSEQ multiplex PCR. In the table there are 30,000 or so clones, 60% to 75% of which are singletons. The material was unsorted PBMCs, obtained 3 years after starting antiretroviral therapy. These receptors came from a man aged 45-60 years with HIV. Both conserved end residues are part of each CDR3. D genes are given only for firm matches. Clone size is shown for a subset of rows, as once, few, many or a class of expanded clone.

TRBV27	-	TRBD2	TRBJ2-3	TGTGCCAGCAGTTGGAGCGGGGGGGCAAGAGATACGCAGTATTTT	CASSWSGGARDTQYF
TRBV5-1	-	TRBD1	TRBJ2-7	TGCGCCAGCAGCTTGCGAGCGACAGGGGCTGGAGAGCAGTACTTC	CASSLRATGAGEQYF
TRBV27	once	TRBD2	TRBJ2-1	TGTGCCAGCAGTCAGGTAGCGGGAGGGTACAATGAGCAGTTCTTC	CASSQVAGGYNEQFF
TRBV6-5	-	TRBD1	TRBJ1-2	TGTGCCAGCAGACCCGGACAGGGGTATGGCTACACCTTC	CASRPGQGYGYTF
TRBV10-3	-	-	TRBJ1-2	TGTGCCATCAGGGGGGGTGGGAGTTGGGGGCAGCCCTATGGCTACACCTTC	CAIRGGGSWGQPYGYTF
TRBV19	-	-	TRBJ1-6	TGTGCCAGTAGTACCTTTAATTCACCCCTCCACTTT	CASSTFNSPLHF
TRBV18	-	TRBD1	TRBJ2-3	TGTGCCAGCTCACCCGGGACAGGGGCCGCTGGTACGCAGTATTTT	CASSPGTGAAGTQYF
TRBV28	-	-	TRBJ1-6	TGTGCCAGCAAGAGAACAGATAATTCACCCCTCCACTTT	CASKRTDNSPLHF
TRBV15	-	-	TRBJ1-3	TGTGCCACCAGCAGAGATGCGCGGAACACCATATATTTT	CATSRDARNTIYF
TRBV30	-	-	TRBJ1-1	TGTGCCTGGAGTGTTCCCTCAGGGTGGACTGAAGCTTTCTTT	CAWSVPSGWTEAFF
TRBV4-3	-	-	TRBJ1-2	TGCGCCAGCAGCCAAGATAGGATAAACTATGGCTACACCTTC	CASSQDRINYGYTF
TRBV7-9	-	-	TRBJ1-1	TGTGCCAGCAGCCGAACAGGGAAGGAAGCTTTCTTT	CASSRTGKEAFF
TRBV5-1	-	-	TRBJ2-5	TGCGCCAGCAGCTTCATGTCAGCTGAAGAGACCCAGTACTTC	CASSFMSAEETQYF
TRBV7-2	once	-	TRBJ2-7	TGTGCCAGCAGCGCCTCGGACGCCTACGAGCAGTACTTC	CASSASDAYEQYF
TRBV7-8	-	-	TRBJ2-1	TGTGCCAGCAGCTTAGTGGTGTGGACCAATGAGCAGTTCTTC	CASSLVVWTNEQFF
TRBV27	-	TRBD1	TRBJ1-1	TGTGCCAGCGGGACAGGTTTTAACACTGAAGCTTTCTTT	CASGTGFNTEAFF
TRBV27	-	-	TRBJ1-6	TGTGCCAGCAGTCCTAGCAGGGTTGCTAATTCACCCCTCCACTTT	CASSPSRVANSPLHF
TRBV4-3	-	-	TRBJ2-6	TGCGCCAGCAGCCAAGATTTGGGCTCTGGGGCCAACGTCCTGACTTTC	CASSQDLGSGANVLTF
TRBV7-9	few	-	TRBJ1-2	TGTGCCAGCAGCTCCGTCGGTGCAGGGGATGGCTACACCTTC	CASSSVGAGDGYTF
TRBV6-5	-	-	TRBJ1-3	TGTGCCAGCAGTCTCCATGAGGGGGTAAACACCATATATTTT	CASSLHEGVNTIYF
TRBV6-1	few	TRBD1	TRBJ2-6	TGTGCCAGCAGTACGACAGGGACTGGGGCCAACGTCCTGACTTTC	CASSTTGTGANVLTF
TRBV5-1	-	-	TRBJ1-4	TGCGCCAGCGCCATGGACAGTGAACTTGGGAAACTGTTTTTT	CASAMDSELGKLFF
TRBV7-9	-	TRBD1	TRBJ1-2	TGTGCCAGCAGCACTCGGGACAGGGGAACCTATGGCTACACCTTC	CASSTRDRGTYGYTF
TRBV11-2	-	TRBD1	TRBJ2-2	TGTGCCAGCAGCGGTCCCCGGGACAGGGCTACGAACACCGGGGAGCTGTTTTTT	CASSGPRDRATNTGELFF
TRBV7-9	-	TRBD2	TRBJ2-5	TGTGCCAGCAGCTTAACGGCTAGCGGGGAAGAGACCCAGTACTTC	CASSLTASGEETQYF
TRBV6-6	-	-	TRBJ2-2	TGTGCCAGCACCTTCCGCAGGGTTGACACCGGGGAGCTGTTTTTT	CASTFRRVDTGELFF
TRBV19	-	TRBD1	TRBJ1-2	TGTGCCAGTAGTACGGCGGGACAGGGCGGCGGCTACACCTTC	CASSTAGQGGGYTF
TRBV28	-	TRBD1	TRBJ1-1	TGTGCCAGCAGTCTGACAGGGGGGAGCACTGAAGCTTTCTTT	CASSLTGGSTEAFF
TRBV7-9	-	-	TRBJ1-4	TGTGCCAGCAGCTTAGGAGGGGCGGAATATGAAAAACTGTTTTTT	CASSLGGAEYEKLFF
TRBV28	-	-	TRBJ2-6	TGTGCCAGCAGTTTAGTCTCCACCTCTGGGGCCAACGTCCTGACTTTC	CASSLVSTSGANVLTF
TRBV11-2	-	-	TRBJ2-7	TGTGCCAGCAGCCCGCTAGCGTTGAGCTCCTACGAGCAGTACTTC	CASSPLALSSYEQYF
TRBV5-1	-	TRBD1	TRBJ2-5	TGCGCCAGCAGCCTCCTGACAGGGGGCTCGGAGACCCAGTACTTC	CASSLLTGGSETQYF
TRBV19	-	TRBD2	TRBJ2-2	TGTGCCAGTAGTGTCGGTTGGGCGGGAGGTGGGACCGGGGAGCTGTTTTTT	CASSVGWAGGGTGELFF
TRBV7-2	-	-	TRBJ2-7	TGTGCCAGCAATTTAGGGCCTTCTACCTACGAGCAGTACTTC	CASNLGPSTYEQYF
TRBV28	-	TRBD1	TRBJ2-1	TGTGCCAGCAGTCCTCAGGGGGCTGGGGGCAATGAGCAGTTCTTC	CASSPQGAGGNEQFF
TRBV5-1	-	-	TRBJ2-5	TGCGCCAGCAGCTTGGTAGCAGGGGATATCGGCACGGAGACCCAGTACTTC	CASSLVAGDIGTETQYF
TRBV27	-	TRBD2	TRBJ2-4	TGTGCCAGCAGTCCCTCTCTTGGGACTAGCGGGAGTGACAGTAGCATTCAGTACTTC	CASSPSLGTSGSDSSIQYF
TRBV7-9	-	-	TRBJ1-5	TGTGCCAGCAGCGGTCTCGGGGAGTTAAATCAGCCCCAGCATTTT	CASSGLGELNQPQHF
TRBV5-8	-	TRBD1	TRBJ2-7	TGTGCCAGCAGCATCCCGGGACAGGGTGCTTACGAGCAGTACTTC	CASSIPGQGAYEQYF
TRBV4-3	-	-	TRBJ2-2	TGCGCCAGCAGCCTGCAGGCTCAATTGAACACCGGGGAGCTGTTTTTT	CASSLQAQLNTGELFF
TRBV6-5	few	TRBD1	TRBJ1-6	TGTGCCAGCAGACAGGGGAGGTCACCCCTCCACTTT	CASRQGRSPLHF
TRBV15	-	TRBD1	TRBJ2-3	TGTGCCACCAGCAGAGATCAGTGGGACAGTAAAACAGATACGCAGTATTTT	CATSRDQWDSKTDTQYF
TRBV11-1	few	-	TRBJ2-1	TGTGCCAGCAGCTTTGAGGGCAATGAGCAGTTCTTC	CASSFEGNEQFF
TRBV29-1	-	TRBD1	TRBJ2-7	TGCAGCGTCGTCGGGACAGTCCAAGGGAGCGAGCAGTACTTC	CSVVGTVQGSEQYF
TRBV19	-	-	TRBJ1-5	TGTGCCAGTAGCGCCTCTTATAGCAATCAGCCCCAGCATTTT	CASSASYSNQPQHF
TRBV16	few	-	TRBJ1-5	TGTGCCAGCAGCCAATCCCCAGGGAGCCAGCCCCAGCATTTT	CASSQSPGSQPQHF
TRBV7-9	-	-	TRBJ2-7	TGTGCCAGCAGCCCCTTGACTAGCTCCTACGAGCAGTACTTC	CASSPLTSSYEQYF
TRBV19	-	TRBD1	TRBJ1-2	TGTGCCAGTAGATACCGGGACAGGAGTTACCGTGACTATGGCTACACCTTC	CASRYRDRSYRDYGYTF
TRBV5-1	once	TRBD1	TRBJ2-7	TGCGCCAGCAGCTCGCCCCCGGGACAGGGTTACGAGCAGTACTTC	CASSSPPGQGYEQYF
TRBV29-1	-	-	TRBJ1-2	TGCAGCGTTGAAAAGGAAGGTGGCTACACCTTC	CSVEKEGGYTF
TRBV5-1	-	TRBD1	TRBJ2-5	TGCGCCAGCAGCCGCACCGGGACAGAAGAGACCCAGTACTTC	CASSRTGTEETQYF